This TCR beta chain appears in the sequencing data of a study of OX40 agonist ivuxolimab in advanced cancers. A word on this clone: The sample carries other DNA sequences with the same CDR3.

Clones were read by immunoSEQ multiplex PCR, and TCRdb kept only the in-frame ones, dropping some. The sample carries some 82,000 clones, 80% to 90% recorded once. Trimming took 5 bases from V and 4 from J, leaving 9 bases between them. This CDR3 comprises 13 residues. Germline V gene lookup returns CDR1 MNHEY and CDR2 SVGAGI. Material: CD4+ or CD8+ T cells sorted from blood, obtained in a trial of the OX40 agonist ivuxolimab. The TCR originated in an adult with an advanced solid tumor such as melanoma, head and neck, liver or kidney cancer. The chain recombines TRBV6-5 with TRBJ2-1; a possible D gene is TRBD2 (5 bases). The CDR3, as DNA: TGTGCCAGCAGTAGGACGGGGTACAATGAGCAGTTCTTC. This gives the protein CASSRTGYNEQFF.